This TCR beta chain is drawn from a study of cytomegalovirus exposure and HLA in healthy donors. Study findings and constraints: Immune exposure information comprised only CMV serostatus.

The CDR3 is 14 amino acids. With 3 bases removed from V and 1 base from J, the gap between germline ends came to 8 bases. Germline CDR1 and CDR2: MNHEY and SVGAGI. This PCR relied on a set of 60 Vbeta primers and 13 Jbeta primers. TCRdb keeps only in-frame clones here, not all; method: immunoSEQ multiplex PCR. The sample lists 150,000 to 200,000 clones; roughly 84% were seen once. This clone appeared a few times. Antigen: not known. Sequenced input: PBMCs. The chain is built from TRBV6-5 and TRBJ2-3, with D perhaps TRBD2 (5 bases). This receptor was taken from a young man in good health and CMV-seropositive. The CDR3: CASSYTRGTDTQYF. The DNA of the CDR3 is TGTGCCAGCAGTTATACGCGGGGCACAGATACGCAGTATTTT.